The clone carrying this TCR beta chain showed up just once. Its antigen remains unknown. This entry belongs to a study of Tregs in tolerant kidney transplant recipients. Study-level findings and limits: Validation in larger populations is needed because few patients were studied. This study did not directly address biological reproducibility.

Unstimulated Tregs (CD4+CD25+CD127-) and CD4+CD25- non-Tregs were sorted from PBMCs. Using immunoSEQ multiplex PCR, the repertoire was profiled, and TCRdb retains in-frame clones only, with some absent. The data show roughly 120,000 clones, roughly nine tenths seen once. The CDR3 has 16 amino acids. Deletions cut 5 bases from V and 3 bases from J, with 18 bases between. Germline loops: CDR1 SGHRS, CDR2 YFSETQ. This chain connects TRBV5-1 to TRBJ2-1; D is unresolved. The receptor comes from a human donor in good health. Specimen: CD4+ T cells from blood. In DNA form, the CDR3 reads TGCGCCAGCAGTTCCAAGATCGGACGGGTCTACAATGAGCAGTTCTTC. This gives the protein CASSSKIGRVYNEQFF.